This passage covers 17 T cell receptor beta chains from one sample sequenced in a study of shared clonotypes between healthy human individuals. Sequencing was performed with immunoSEQ multiplex PCR; in TCRdb, only in-frame clones are kept and a portion is missing. The table includes 550,000 to 600,000 clones, around 80% detected once. Sequencing used PBMCs. The receptor set was obtained from a woman aged 40 to 55 in good health. Some clones in this sample may be carry-over from other donors' samples.

This clone showed up many times. Germline is not matched at one junction end, which may reflect a read error. The chain links TRBV7-2 to TRBJ1-2; unclear D gene. The CDR3 covers 14 residues. Germline loops: CDR1 SGHTA, CDR2 FQGNSA. The CDR3 spells CASSATPPVDGYTF. The CDR3 DNA reads TGTGCCAGCAGCGCAACTCCACCGGTAGATGGTTACACCTTC.

In regard to this clone: At one end, the junction sequence differs from germline, possibly due to a read error. The chain recombines TRBV30 with TRBJ1-1; tentatively, D is TRBD1 (6 bases). This CDR3 is 16 amino acids long. CDR1 GTSNPN and CDR2 SVGIG come from the germline V gene (reference sequence). The CDR3 DNA sequence: TGTGCCTGGGGTGTACAGGGCCATACAGTGAACACTGAAGCTTTCTTT. Its protein is CAWGVQGHTVNTEAFF.

This clone occurred once. The chain has TRBV27 and TRBJ2-7; D call uncertain. Trimming removed 2 bases at V and 7 bases at J, with 12 bases between. Germline assignment: CDR1 MNHEY and CDR2 SMNVEV (reference sequence). CDR3 length equals 13 residues. In DNA form, the CDR3 reads TGTGCCAGCAGTTTAAGACCCTTAGGGGAGCAGTACTTC. Protein sequence: CASSLRPLGEQYF.

V is TRBV18 and J is TRBJ1-5, with TRBD1 as a possible D gene (6 bases). This CDR3 contains 12 residues. Trimming removed 8 bases from V and 5 bases from J, with 10 bases in between. CDR1 KGHSH and CDR2 LQKENI come from the germline V gene. CDR3 sequence (DNA): TGTGCCAGCAGACAGGCTGATCAGCCCCAGCATTTT. Protein sequence: CASRQADQPQHF.

The CDR3 protein is CASSSGTEAFF. In DNA form, the CDR3 reads TGTGCCAGCAGTTCCGGCACTGAAGCTTTCTTT. This chain connects TRBV27 to TRBJ1-1; unclear D gene. Trimming shortened V by 4 bases and J by 4 bases, and 4 bases separated the two germline ends. The CDR3 runs 11 residues. The germline V gene encodes CDR1 MNHEY and CDR2 SMNVEV (reference sequence).

The chain carries TRBV10-2 and TRBJ2-1; 11 nucleotides agree with TRBD2. CDR1 is WSHSY and CDR2 is SAAADI in the germline V gene. The length of the CDR3 is 17 residues. With 2 bases clipped from V and 4 bases from J, the junction kept 7 bases outside the gene matches. The CDR3 loop reads CASSERTGTSGYNEQFF. The DNA of the CDR3 is TGCGCCAGCAGTGAGCGAACCGGGACTAGCGGTTACAATGAGCAGTTCTTC.

The rearrangement uses TRBV29-1 and TRBJ2-4; the match to TRBD1 covers 9 bases. Germline assignment: CDR1 SQVTM and CDR2 ANQGSEA. The CDR3 is 13 amino acids. V trimming: 6 bases; J trimming: 5 bases; junction bases outside the gene matches: 5. Here the CDR3 reads CSVLRDRENIQYF. The CDR3 coding sequence is TGCAGCGTACTCCGGGACAGGGAAAACATTCAGTACTTC.

J is TRBJ2-1 and V is TRBV7-8, with D possibly matching TRBD2 (6 bases). The CDR3 has 15 amino acids. CDR1 and CDR2 from the germline V gene are SGHVS and FQNEAQ. Trimming stripped 5 bases from V and 2 bases from J, with 13 bases between. The CDR3 protein is CASSLLAAAYNEQFF. The CDR3 nucleotides are TGTGCCAGCAGCCTTTTAGCGGCTGCCTACAATGAGCAGTTCTTC.

The V call is TRBV28, the J call TRBJ1-5; 10 nucleotides match TRBD1. V gave up 4 bases and J gave up 6 bases; unmatched junction bases: 3. Germline CDR1 is MDHEN and CDR2 is SYDVKM. This CDR3 has 14 residues. CDR3 protein: CASSSGTGVQPQHF. CDR3 DNA: TGTGCCAGCAGTTCCGGGACAGGGGTTCAGCCCCAGCATTTT.

The genes are TRBV5-4 and TRBJ1-5; D might be TRBD1 (5 bases). Germline loops: CDR1 SGHNT, CDR2 YYREEE (reference sequence). V shed 1 base and J shed 5 bases, with 7 bases lying between them. The CDR3 length is 13 residues. CDR3 amino acids: CASSLQGHQPQHF. CDR3 nucleotide sequence: TGTGCCAGCAGCTTGCAGGGACATCAGCCCCAGCATTTT.

The V call is TRBV6-5, the J call TRBJ2-3; unclear D gene. This CDR3 spans 15 amino acids. Trimming left V 0 bases short and J 3 bases short, with 10 bases between. Per the germline V gene, CDR1 is MNHEY and CDR2 is SVGAGI. The CDR3 loop reads CASSYSRRGTDTQYF. The CDR3 region has the DNA TGTGCCAGCAGTTACTCGAGGAGAGGAACAGATACGCAGTATTTT.

The chain has TRBV11-2 and TRBJ2-7, with 11 bases fitting TRBD2. The germline CDR1 and CDR2 sequences are SGHAT and FQNNGV. Losses at the gene ends were 5 bases for V and 7 bases for J; bases not matched to a gene: 10. This CDR3 is 15 amino acids long. CDR3 amino acids: CASSRLTSGSGEQYF. DNA of the CDR3: TGTGCCAGCAGCCGGCTCACTAGCGGGAGTGGAGAGCAGTACTTC.

V usage is TRBV5-1 and J usage is TRBJ2-3, with TRBD2 matching 14 bases. The CDR3 totals 19 residues. V was clipped by 2 bases and J by 1 base; unmatched bases: 9. Germline loops: CDR1 SGHRS, CDR2 YFSETQ. The CDR3 spells CASSFAGLAGVSGTDTQYF. The CDR3 nucleotides read TGCGCCAGCAGCTTTGCGGGACTAGCGGGAGTAAGTGGCACAGATACGCAGTATTTT.

This chain links TRBV5-1 with TRBJ1-3; 9 positions agree with TRBD1. J was trimmed by 4 bases and V by 4 bases; bases with no gene match: 9. The CDR3 totals 16 residues. Looked up from germline, CDR1 is SGHRS and CDR2 is YFSETQ. The CDR3 bases are TGCGCCAGCAGCCCTGCCCGCGGGACAGGGGGAAACACCATATATTTT. Translation: CASSPARGTGGNTIYF. The whole variable domain, filled in from reference TRBV5-1 and TRBJ1-3, reads KAGVTQTPRYLIKTRGQQVTLSCSPISGHRSVSWYQQTPGQGLQFLFEYFSETQRNKGNFPGRFSGRQFSNSRSEMNVSTLELGDSALYLCASSPARGTGGNTIYFGEGSWLTVV.

The chain recombines TRBV15 with TRBJ1-5; 7 nucleotides line up with TRBD1. The CDR3 runs to 15 residues. Trimming cost V 3 bases and J 5 bases; bases outside gene matches: 7. Germline-derived CDR1 and CDR2 are LNHNV and YYDKDF (reference sequence). The DNA of the CDR3 is TGTGCCACCAGCAGGGCAGGGGGACTCTATCAGCCCCAGCATTTT. Protein sequence: CATSRAGGLYQPQHF.

The J gene is TRBJ1-2, the V gene TRBV29-1; D is uncertain. This CDR3 is built from 11 residues. Germline CDR1 and CDR2: SQVTM and ANQGSEA. Deletions cut 6 bases from V and 4 bases from J, with 9 bases between. The CDR3 sequence: CSVAGSYGYTF. CDR3 DNA sequence: TGCAGCGTGGCCGGTTCCTATGGCTACACCTTC.

This rearrangement joins TRBV5-4 to TRBJ1-2; no firm D call. V lost 0 bases, J lost 1 base, and 10 bases lay in between. In germline, CDR1 is SGHNT, CDR2 YYREEE (reference sequence). The CDR3 length is 15 residues. The CDR3 nucleotides are TGTGCCAGCAGCTTGGATGCAGACTTTAACTATGGCTACACCTTC. It specifies CASSLDADFNYGYTF.